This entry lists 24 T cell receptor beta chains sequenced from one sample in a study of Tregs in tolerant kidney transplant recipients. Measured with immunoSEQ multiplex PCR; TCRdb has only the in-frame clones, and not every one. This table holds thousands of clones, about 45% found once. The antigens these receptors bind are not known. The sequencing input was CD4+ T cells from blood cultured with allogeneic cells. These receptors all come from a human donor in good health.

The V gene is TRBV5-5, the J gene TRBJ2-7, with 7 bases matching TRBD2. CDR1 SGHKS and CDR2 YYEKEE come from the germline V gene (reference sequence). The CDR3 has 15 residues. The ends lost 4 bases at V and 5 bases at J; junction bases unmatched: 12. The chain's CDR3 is CASSQVGLAVHEQYF. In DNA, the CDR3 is TGTGCCAGCAGCCAAGTTGGGCTAGCGGTCCACGAGCAGTACTTC.

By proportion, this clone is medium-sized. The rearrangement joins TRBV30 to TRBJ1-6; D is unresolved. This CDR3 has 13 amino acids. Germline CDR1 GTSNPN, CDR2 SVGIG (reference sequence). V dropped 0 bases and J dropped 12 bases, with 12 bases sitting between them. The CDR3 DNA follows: TGTGCCTGGAGTGTACACCGACTGGGACCCCTCCACTTT. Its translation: CAWSVHRLGPLHF.

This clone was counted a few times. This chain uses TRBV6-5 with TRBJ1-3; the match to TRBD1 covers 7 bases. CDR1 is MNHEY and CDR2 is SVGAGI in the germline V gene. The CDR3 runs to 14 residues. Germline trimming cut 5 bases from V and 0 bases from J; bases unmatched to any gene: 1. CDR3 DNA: TGTGCCAGCAGTCCAGGGGGCTCTGGAAACACCATATATTTT. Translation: CASSPGGSGNTIYF.

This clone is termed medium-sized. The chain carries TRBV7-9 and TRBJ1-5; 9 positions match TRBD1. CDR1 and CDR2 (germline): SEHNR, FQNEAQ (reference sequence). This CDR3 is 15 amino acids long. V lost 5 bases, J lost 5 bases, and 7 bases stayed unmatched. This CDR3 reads CASSRTGARDQPQHF. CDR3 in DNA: TGTGCCAGCAGCCGGACAGGGGCAAGGGATCAGCCCCAGCATTTT.

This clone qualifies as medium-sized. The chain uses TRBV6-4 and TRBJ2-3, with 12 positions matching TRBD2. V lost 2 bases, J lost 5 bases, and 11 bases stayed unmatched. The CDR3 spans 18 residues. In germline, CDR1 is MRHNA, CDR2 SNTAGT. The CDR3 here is CASSDPKASGRGGDTQYF. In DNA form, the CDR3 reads TGTGCCAGCAGTGACCCTAAAGCTAGCGGGAGGGGGGGAGATACGCAGTATTTT.

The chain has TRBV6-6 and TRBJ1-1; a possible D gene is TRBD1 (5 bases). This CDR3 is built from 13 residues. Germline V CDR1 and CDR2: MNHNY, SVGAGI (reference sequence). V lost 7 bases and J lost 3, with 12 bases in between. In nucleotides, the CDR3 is TGTGCCAGCATGAGGTCGGGGGACACTGAAGCTTTCTTT. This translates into CASMRSGDTEAFF.

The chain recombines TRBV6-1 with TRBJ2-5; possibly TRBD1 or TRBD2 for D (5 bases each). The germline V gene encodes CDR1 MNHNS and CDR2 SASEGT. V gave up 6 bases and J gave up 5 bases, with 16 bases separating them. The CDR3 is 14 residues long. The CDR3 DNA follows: TGTGCCAGCAGCCGCCGGGACCGGTGGGAGACCCAGTACTTC. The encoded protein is CASSRRDRWETQYF.

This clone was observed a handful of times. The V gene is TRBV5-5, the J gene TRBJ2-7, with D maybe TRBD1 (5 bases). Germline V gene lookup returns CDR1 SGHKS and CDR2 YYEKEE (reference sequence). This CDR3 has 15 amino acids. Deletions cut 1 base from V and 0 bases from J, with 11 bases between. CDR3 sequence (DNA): TGTGCCAGCAGCTTGCGGTCAGGGTTCTCCTACGAGCAGTACTTC. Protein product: CASSLRSGFSYEQYF.

DNA for the CDR3: TGTGCCAGCAGAACAGGCAGTAACTATGGCTACACCTTC. The encoded protein is CASRTGSNYGYTF. This chain connects TRBV6-5 to TRBJ1-2; D perhaps matches TRBD1 (5 bases). The V and J ends lost 6 bases and 1 base respectively, with 9 bases between them. Per the germline V gene, CDR1 is MNHEY and CDR2 is SVGAGI. This CDR3 comprises 13 residues.

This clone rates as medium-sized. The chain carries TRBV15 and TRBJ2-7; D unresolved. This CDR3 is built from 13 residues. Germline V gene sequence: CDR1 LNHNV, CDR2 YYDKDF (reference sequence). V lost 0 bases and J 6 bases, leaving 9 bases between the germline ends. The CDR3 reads CATSRDNAGEQYF. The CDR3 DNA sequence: TGTGCCACCAGCAGAGATAACGCTGGCGAGCAGTACTTC.

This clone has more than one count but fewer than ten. The CDR3 bases are TGTGCCAGCAGCTTGGGACAGTCTAATGAAAAACTGTTTTTT. Protein: CASSLGQSNEKLFF. This chain links TRBV7-9 with TRBJ1-4; TRBD1 matches at 7 bases. After removal of 3 bases from V and 3 bases from J, the junction contained 1 base not matched to a gene. Germline CDR1 and CDR2: SEHNR and FQNEAQ (reference sequence). The CDR3 has 14 residues. Looking up the rest from reference TRBV7-9 and TRBJ1-4 gives the full variable domain: DTGVSQNPRHKITKRGQNVTFRCDPISEHNRLYWYRQTLGQGPEFLTYFQNEAQLEKSRLLSDRFSAERPKGSFSTLEIQRTEQGDSAMYLCASSLGQSNEKLFFGSGTQLSVL.

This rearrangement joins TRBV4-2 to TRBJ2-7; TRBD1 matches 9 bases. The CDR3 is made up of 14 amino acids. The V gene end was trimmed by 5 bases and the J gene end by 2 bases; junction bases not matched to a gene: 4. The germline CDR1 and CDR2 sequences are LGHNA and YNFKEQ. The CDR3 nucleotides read TGTGCCAGCAGCTTGACAGGGGGGGCCTACGAGCAGTACTTC. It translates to CASSLTGGAYEQYF.

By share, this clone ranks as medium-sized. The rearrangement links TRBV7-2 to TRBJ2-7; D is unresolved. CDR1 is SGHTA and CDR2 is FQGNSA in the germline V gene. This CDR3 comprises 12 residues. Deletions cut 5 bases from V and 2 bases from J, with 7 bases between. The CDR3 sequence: CASSGVTYEQYF. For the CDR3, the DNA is TGTGCCAGCAGCGGCGTTACCTACGAGCAGTACTTC.

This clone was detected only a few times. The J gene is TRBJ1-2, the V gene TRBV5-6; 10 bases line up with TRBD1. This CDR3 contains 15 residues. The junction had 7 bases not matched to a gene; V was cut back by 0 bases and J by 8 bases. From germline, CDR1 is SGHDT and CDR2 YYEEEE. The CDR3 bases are TGTGCCAGCAGCTTGGTATCGGGACAGGGGCAGGGCTACACCTTC. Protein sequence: CASSLVSGQGQGYTF.

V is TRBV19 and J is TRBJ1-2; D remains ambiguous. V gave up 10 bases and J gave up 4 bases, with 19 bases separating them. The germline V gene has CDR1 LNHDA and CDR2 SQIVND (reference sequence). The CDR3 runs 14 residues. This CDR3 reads CATRRGRGGYGYTF. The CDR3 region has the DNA TGTGCCACAAGACGAGGGCGCGGTGGCTATGGCTACACCTTC. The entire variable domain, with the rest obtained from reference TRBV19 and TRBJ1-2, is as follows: DGGITQSPKYLFRKEGQNVTLSCEQNLNHDAMYWYRQDPGQGLRLIYYSQIVNDFQKGDIAEGYSVSREKKESFPLTVTSAQKNPTAFYLCATRRGRGGYGYTFGSGTRLTVV.

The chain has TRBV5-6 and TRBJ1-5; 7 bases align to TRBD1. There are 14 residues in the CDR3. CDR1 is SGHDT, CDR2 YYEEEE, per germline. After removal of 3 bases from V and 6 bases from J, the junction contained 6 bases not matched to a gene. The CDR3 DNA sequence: TGTGCCAGCAGCTACAGGGGATACGGTCAGCCCCAGCATTTT. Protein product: CASSYRGYGQPQHF.

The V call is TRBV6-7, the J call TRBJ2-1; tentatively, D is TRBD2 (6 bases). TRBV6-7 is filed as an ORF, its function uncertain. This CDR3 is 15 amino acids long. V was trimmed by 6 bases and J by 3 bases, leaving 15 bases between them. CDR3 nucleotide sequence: TGTGCCAGCAGGTCCCTGGCGGGGTTCTACAATGAGCAGTTCTTC. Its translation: CASRSLAGFYNEQFF.

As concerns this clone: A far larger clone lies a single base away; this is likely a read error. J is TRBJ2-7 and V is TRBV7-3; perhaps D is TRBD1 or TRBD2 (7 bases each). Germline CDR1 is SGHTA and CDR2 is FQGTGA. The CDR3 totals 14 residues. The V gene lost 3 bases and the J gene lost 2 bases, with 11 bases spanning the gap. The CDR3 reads CASSLPGGAYEQYF. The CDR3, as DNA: TGTGCCAGCAGCTTGCCAGGGGGGGCCTACGAGCAGTACTTC.

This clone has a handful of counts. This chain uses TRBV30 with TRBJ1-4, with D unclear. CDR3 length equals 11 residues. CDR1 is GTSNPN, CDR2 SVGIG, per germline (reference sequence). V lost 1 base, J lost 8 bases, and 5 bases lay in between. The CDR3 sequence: CAWSAPEKLFF. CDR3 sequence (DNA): TGTGCCTGGAGTGCCCCAGAAAAACTGTTTTTT.

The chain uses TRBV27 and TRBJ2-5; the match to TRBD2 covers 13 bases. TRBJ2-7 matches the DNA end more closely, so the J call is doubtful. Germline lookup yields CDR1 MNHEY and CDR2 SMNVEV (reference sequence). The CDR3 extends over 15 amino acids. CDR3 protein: CASRAGTSGIYEQYF. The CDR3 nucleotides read TGTGCCAGCAGGGCCGGGACTAGCGGGATCTACGAGCAGTACTTC.

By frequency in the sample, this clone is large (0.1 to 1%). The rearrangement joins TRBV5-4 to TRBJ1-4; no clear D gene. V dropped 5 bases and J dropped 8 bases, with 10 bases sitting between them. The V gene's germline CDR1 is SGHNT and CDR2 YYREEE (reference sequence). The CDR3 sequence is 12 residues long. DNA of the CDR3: TGTGCCAGCAGTCTTCCGGGCGAAAAACTGTTTTTT. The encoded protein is CASSLPGEKLFF.

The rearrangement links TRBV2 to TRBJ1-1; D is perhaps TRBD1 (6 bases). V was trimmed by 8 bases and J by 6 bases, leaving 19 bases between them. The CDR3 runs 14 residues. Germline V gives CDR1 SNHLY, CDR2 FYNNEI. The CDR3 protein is CASAWTAGESEAFF. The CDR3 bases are TGTGCCAGCGCCTGGACAGCTGGGGAATCTGAAGCTTTCTTT.

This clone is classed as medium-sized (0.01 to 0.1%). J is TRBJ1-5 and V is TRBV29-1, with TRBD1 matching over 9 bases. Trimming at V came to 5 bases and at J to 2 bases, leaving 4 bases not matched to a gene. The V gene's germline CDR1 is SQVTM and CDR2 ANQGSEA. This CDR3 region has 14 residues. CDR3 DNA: TGCAGCGTTCCCTGGGACAGGGGCAATCAGCCCCAGCATTTT. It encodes CSVPWDRGNQPQHF.

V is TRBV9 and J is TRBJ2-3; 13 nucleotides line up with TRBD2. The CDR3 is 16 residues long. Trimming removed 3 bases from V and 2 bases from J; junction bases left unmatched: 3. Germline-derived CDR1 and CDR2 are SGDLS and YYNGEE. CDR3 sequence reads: CASSAGLAGDTDTQYF. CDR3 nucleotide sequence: TGTGCCAGCAGCGCAGGACTAGCGGGAGACACAGATACGCAGTATTTT. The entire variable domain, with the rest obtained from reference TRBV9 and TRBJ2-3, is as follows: DSGVTQTPKHLITATGQRVTLRCSPRSGDLSVYWYQQSLDQGLQFLIQYYNGEERAKGNILERFSAQQFPDLHSELNLSSLELGDSALYFCASSAGLAGDTDTQYFGPGTRLTVL.